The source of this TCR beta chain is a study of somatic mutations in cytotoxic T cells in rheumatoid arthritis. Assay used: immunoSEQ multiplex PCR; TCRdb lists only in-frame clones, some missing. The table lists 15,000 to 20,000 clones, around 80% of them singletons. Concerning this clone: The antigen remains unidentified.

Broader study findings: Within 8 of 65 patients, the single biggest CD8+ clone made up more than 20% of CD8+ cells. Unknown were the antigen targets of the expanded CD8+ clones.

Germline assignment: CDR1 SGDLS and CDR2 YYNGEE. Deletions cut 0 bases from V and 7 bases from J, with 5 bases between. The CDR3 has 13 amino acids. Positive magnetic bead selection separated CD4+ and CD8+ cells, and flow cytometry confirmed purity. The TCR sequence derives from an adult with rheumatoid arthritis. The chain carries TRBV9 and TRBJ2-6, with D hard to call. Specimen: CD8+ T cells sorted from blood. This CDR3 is CASSVAEANVLTF. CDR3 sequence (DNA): TGTGCCAGCAGCGTAGCAGAAGCCAACGTCCTGACTTTC. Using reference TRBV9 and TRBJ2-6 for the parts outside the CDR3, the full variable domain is DSGVTQTPKHLITATGQRVTLRCSPRSGDLSVYWYQQSLDQGLQFLIQYYNGEERAKGNILERFSAQQFPDLHSELNLSSLELGDSALYFCASSVAEANVLTFGAGSRLTVL.